Listed below are T cell receptor beta chains from one sample, sequenced in a study of cytomegalovirus exposure and HLA in healthy donors. The table came from immunoSEQ multiplex PCR; TCRdb's copy has only in-frame clones and leaves some out. The data show about 120,000 clones, over 65% seen once. The sequencing sample was made of PBMCs. Receptors originate from a woman in her twenties or thirties in good health and CMV-seronegative. CDR3s include the opening cysteine and the closing phenylalanine or tryptophan. The order of the fields is CDR3 protein, CDR3 DNA, CDR3 length, D gene, clone size, J gene, V gene. The D gene is left open where the match is weak. The size entry is marked missing in some rows and otherwise reads once, few, many or a size class.

CDR3: CSVSPGQGASGANVLTF; DNA: TGCAGCGTGTCCCCGGGACAGGGGGCCTCTGGGGCCAACGTCCTGACTTTC; length: 17; D: TRBD1; size: .; J: TRBJ2-6; V: TRBV29-1
CDR3: CASSPRPPGNGYTF; DNA: TGTGCCAGCAGCCCTCGGCCACCGGGAAATGGCTACACCTTC; length: 14; D: .; size: .; J: TRBJ1-2; V: TRBV9
CDR3: CASSLLGQDTQYF; DNA: TGTGCCAGCAGTCTCCTTGGGCAAGATACGCAGTATTTT; length: 13; D: .; size: .; J: TRBJ2-3; V: TRBV27
CDR3: CASSTGTGHNSPLHF; DNA: TGTGCCAGCAGTACCGGGACAGGACACAATTCACCCCTCCACTTT; length: 15; D: TRBD1; size: .; J: TRBJ1-6; V: TRBV5-5
CDR3: CASRDRVPETQYF; DNA: TGTGCCAGCCGTGACAGGGTCCCGGAGACCCAGTACTTC; length: 13; D: TRBD1; size: .; J: TRBJ2-5; V: TRBV6-5
CDR3: CASSSRQGSRLLHNSPLHF; DNA: TGTGCCAGCAGCTCCCGACAGGGGAGCAGATTGCTCCATAATTCACCCCTCCACTTT; length: 19; D: TRBD1; size: .; J: TRBJ1-6; V: TRBV11-3
CDR3: CASSLSGSNTEAFF; DNA: TGTGCCAGCAGTTTATCCGGGTCGAACACTGAAGCTTTCTTT; length: 14; D: .; size: .; J: TRBJ1-1; V: TRBV9
CDR3: CASSPKGGGGEYNEQFF; DNA: TGTGCCAGCAGCCCCAAGGGGGGCGGGGGGGAATATAATGAGCAGTTCTTC; length: 17; D: TRBD2; size: .; J: TRBJ2-1; V: TRBV4-2
CDR3: CASSPSQGYYGYTF; DNA: TGTGCCAGTAGTCCTTCGCAGGGATACTATGGCTACACCTTC; length: 14; D: .; size: .; J: TRBJ1-2; V: TRBV19
CDR3: CASSRGLAGAEQYF; DNA: TGTGCCAGCAGCCGCGGACTAGCGGGGGCCGAGCAGTACTTC; length: 14; D: TRBD2; size: .; J: TRBJ2-7; V: TRBV11-2
CDR3: CASSEGGPANTGELFF; DNA: TGTGCCAGCAGCGAGGGCGGGCCCGCGAACACCGGGGAGCTGTTTTTT; length: 16; D: .; size: once; J: TRBJ2-2; V: TRBV7-9
CDR3: CASTPRDRDGYTF; DNA: TGTGCCAGTACCCCCCGGGACAGGGATGGCTACACCTTC; length: 13; D: TRBD1; size: .; J: TRBJ1-2; V: TRBV19
CDR3: CSAASTGIQYF; DNA: TGCAGTGCCGCCTCAACCGGCATTCAGTACTTC; length: 11; D: .; size: .; J: TRBJ2-4; V: TRBV20-1
CDR3: CASSLETSGVYQETQYF; DNA: TGTGCCAGCAGCTTGGAGACTAGCGGGGTGTACCAAGAGACCCAGTACTTC; length: 17; D: TRBD2; size: .; J: TRBJ2-5; V: TRBV13
CDR3: CASNEDRRSYEQYF; DNA: TGTGCCAGCAACGAAGACAGAAGATCCTACGAGCAGTACTTC; length: 14; D: .; size: .; J: TRBJ2-7; V: TRBV7-9
CDR3: CASSTRAPGTEAFF; DNA: TGTGCCAGCAGTACCCGGGCCCCAGGGACTGAAGCTTTCTTT; length: 14; D: .; size: .; J: TRBJ1-1; V: TRBV7-8
CDR3: CASTWDRRTDTEAFF; DNA: TGTGCCAGTACCTGGGACAGACGCACGGACACTGAAGCTTTCTTT; length: 15; D: TRBD1; size: .; J: TRBJ1-1; V: TRBV19
CDR3: CASSPGPGQSNEKLFF; DNA: TGTGCCAGCTCACCAGGTCCAGGACAGAGTAATGAAAAACTGTTTTTT; length: 16; D: .; size: .; J: TRBJ1-4; V: TRBV18
CDR3: CASSPGQGLSWGTEAFF; DNA: TGTGCCAGTAGTCCGGGACAGGGTCTCTCATGGGGCACTGAAGCTTTCTTT; length: 17; D: TRBD1; size: .; J: TRBJ1-1; V: TRBV19
CDR3: CASSPPGTDTQYF; DNA: TGCGCCAGCAGCCCCCCGGGGACAGATACGCAGTATTTT; length: 13; D: .; size: few; J: TRBJ2-3; V: TRBV4-1
CDR3: CASSRGGALITDTQYF; DNA: TGTGCCAGCAGCCGGGGGGGCGCACTTATCACAGATACGCAGTATTTT; length: 16; D: TRBD2; size: .; J: TRBJ2-3; V: TRBV5-6
CDR3: CASSFWGDNEQFF; DNA: TGTGCCAGCAGCTTTTGGGGCGACAATGAGCAGTTCTTC; length: 13; D: .; size: .; J: TRBJ2-1; V: TRBV11-3
CDR3: CASSLQETQYF; DNA: TGTGCCAGCAGTCTCCAAGAGACCCAGTACTTC; length: 11; D: .; size: .; J: TRBJ2-5; V: TRBV6-6
CDR3: CASSVGQAEQYF; DNA: TGTGCCAGTAGCGTTGGACAGGCCGAGCAGTACTTC; length: 12; D: TRBD1; size: .; J: TRBJ2-7; V: TRBV19
CDR3: CASDLPGLANQPQHF; DNA: TGTGCCAGTGACCTCCCGGGTTTGGCGAATCAGCCCCAGCATTTT; length: 15; D: .; size: .; J: TRBJ1-5; V: TRBV19
CDR3: CASSQGQVSSNQPQHF; DNA: TGTGCCAGCAGCCAAGGGCAGGTTTCTAGCAATCAGCCCCAGCATTTT; length: 16; D: .; size: few; J: TRBJ1-5; V: TRBV4-2
CDR3: CASSLDGETQYF; DNA: TGTGCCAGCAGCTTAGATGGCGAGACCCAGTACTTC; length: 12; D: .; size: .; J: TRBJ2-5; V: TRBV7-6
CDR3: CAISESKAGGASEYF; DNA: TGTGCCATCAGTGAGTCGAAAGCAGGGGGCGCCTCGGAGTATTTT; length: 15; D: TRBD1; size: .; J: TRBJ2-3; V: TRBV10-3
CDR3: CASSYPRTGGGETQYF; DNA: TGTGCCAGCAGTTACCCCCGGACAGGGGGAGGGGAGACCCAGTACTTC; length: 16; D: TRBD1; size: .; J: TRBJ2-5; V: TRBV6-6
CDR3: CAWAGSSGNTIYF; DNA: TGTGCCTGGGCCGGGAGCTCTGGAAACACCATATATTTT; length: 13; D: .; size: .; J: TRBJ1-3; V: TRBV30
CDR3: CASSRRTGLFRSGANVLTF; DNA: TGTGCCAGCTCACGGCGGACAGGGCTATTTAGGAGTGGGGCCAACGTCCTGACTTTC; length: 19; D: TRBD1; size: .; J: TRBJ2-6; V: TRBV18
CDR3: CASSLRQGVTEAFF; DNA: TGTGCCAGCAGCTTAAGACAGGGGGTCACTGAAGCTTTCTTT; length: 14; D: TRBD1; size: .; J: TRBJ1-1; V: TRBV11-2
CDR3: CASSQETGAGGNTGELFF; DNA: TGCGCCAGCAGCCAAGAAACAGGGGCGGGGGGGAACACCGGGGAGCTGTTTTTT; length: 18; D: .; size: .; J: TRBJ2-2; V: TRBV4-3
CDR3: CASSLQQGASGYTF; DNA: TGTGCCAGCAGTCTTCAACAGGGGGCAAGTGGCTACACCTTC; length: 14; D: TRBD1; size: few; J: TRBJ1-2; V: TRBV27
CDR3: CASRRTGGTERQFF; DNA: TGTGCCAGCAGGCGGACAGGGGGCACCGAGCGGCAGTTCTTC; length: 14; D: TRBD1; size: .; J: TRBJ2-1; V: TRBV6-6
CDR3: CASSTGAGSGNTIYF; DNA: TGTGCCAGCAGCACAGGGGCCGGCTCTGGAAACACCATATATTTT; length: 15; D: TRBD1; size: .; J: TRBJ1-3; V: TRBV6-1
CDR3: CAWTRDTYEQYF; DNA: TGTGCCTGGACCCGGGACACTTACGAGCAGTACTTC; length: 12; D: .; size: .; J: TRBJ2-7; V: TRBV30
CDR3: CASGWTGLQPHSGNTIYF; DNA: TGTGCTAGTGGATGGACAGGGCTTCAACCACACTCTGGAAACACCATATATTTT; length: 18; D: TRBD1; size: .; J: TRBJ1-3; V: TRBV12-5
CDR3: CAWSLSGGAYEQYF; DNA: TGTGCCTGGAGCCTTAGCGGGGGGGCCTACGAGCAGTACTTC; length: 14; D: TRBD2; size: .; J: TRBJ2-7; V: TRBV30
CDR3: CASSSGTSGGVRTQYF; DNA: TGCGCCAGCAGCTCAGGAACTAGCGGGGGGGTGAGGACGCAGTATTTT; length: 16; D: TRBD2; size: once; J: TRBJ2-3; V: TRBV5-1
CDR3: CASSTYWDRKNTEAFF; DNA: TGTGCCAGTAGTACTTATTGGGACAGGAAAAACACTGAAGCTTTCTTT; length: 16; D: TRBD1; size: .; J: TRBJ1-1; V: TRBV19
CDR3: CASSFSAGVVGYGYTF; DNA: TGTGCCAGCAGCTTTTCAGCGGGGGTGGTGGGGTATGGCTACACCTTC; length: 16; D: .; size: .; J: TRBJ1-2; V: TRBV7-9
CDR3: CAISESRGGGFSPLHF; DNA: TGTGCCATCAGTGAGTCTAGGGGGGGCGGGTTTTCACCCCTCCACTTT; length: 16; D: .; size: .; J: TRBJ1-6; V: TRBV10-3
CDR3: CASSPWTSGGNYNEQFF; DNA: TGTGCCAGCAGCCCCTGGACTAGCGGGGGGAACTACAATGAGCAGTTCTTC; length: 17; D: TRBD2; size: few; J: TRBJ2-1; V: TRBV7-8
CDR3: CASSLGAPAEKLFF; DNA: TGTGCCAGCAGCTTGGGGGCCCCCGCGGAAAAACTGTTTTTT; length: 14; D: .; size: .; J: TRBJ1-4; V: TRBV5-4
CDR3: CASILQGNNYGYTF; DNA: TGTGCCAGCATTCTACAGGGAAATAACTATGGCTACACCTTC; length: 14; D: .; size: .; J: TRBJ1-2; V: TRBV6-6
CDR3: CASSEVGLLGEQYF; DNA: TGTGCCAGCAGTGAAGTGGGACTCCTTGGGGAGCAGTACTTC; length: 14; D: .; size: few; J: TRBJ2-7; V: TRBV2
CDR3: CASSLGWEAYEQYF; DNA: TGTGCCAGCAGCTTGGGATGGGAGGCCTACGAGCAGTACTTC; length: 14; D: .; size: .; J: TRBJ2-7; V: TRBV5-4
CDR3: CASSLGLAGSYNEQFF; DNA: TGTGCCAGCAGCTTAGGACTAGCGGGCTCCTACAATGAGCAGTTCTTC; length: 16; D: TRBD2; size: .; J: TRBJ2-1; V: TRBV11-3
CDR3: CASSDSGGPPGANVLTF; DNA: TGTGCCAGCAGCGATTCGGGGGGACCCCCCGGGGCCAACGTCCTGACTTTC; length: 17; D: TRBD2; size: .; J: TRBJ2-6; V: TRBV7-8
CDR3: CASSEAGGTDTQYF; DNA: TGTGCCAGCAGTGAAGCGGGGGGCACAGATACGCAGTATTTT; length: 14; D: TRBD2; size: few; J: TRBJ2-3; V: TRBV6-4